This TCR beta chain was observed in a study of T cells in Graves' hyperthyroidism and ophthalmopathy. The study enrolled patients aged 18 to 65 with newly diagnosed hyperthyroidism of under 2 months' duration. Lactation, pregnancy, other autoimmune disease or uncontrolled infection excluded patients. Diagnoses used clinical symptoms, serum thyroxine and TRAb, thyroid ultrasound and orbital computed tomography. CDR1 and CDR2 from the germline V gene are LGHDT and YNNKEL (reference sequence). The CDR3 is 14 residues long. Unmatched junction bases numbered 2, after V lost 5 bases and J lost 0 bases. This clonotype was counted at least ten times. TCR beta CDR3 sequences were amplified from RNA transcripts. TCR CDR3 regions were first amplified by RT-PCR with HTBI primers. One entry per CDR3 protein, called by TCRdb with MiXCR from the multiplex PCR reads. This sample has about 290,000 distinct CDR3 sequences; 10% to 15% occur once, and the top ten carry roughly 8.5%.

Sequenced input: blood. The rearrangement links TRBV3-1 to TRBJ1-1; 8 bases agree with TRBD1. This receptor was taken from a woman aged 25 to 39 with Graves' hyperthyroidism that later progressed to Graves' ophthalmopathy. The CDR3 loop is CASSLDRVNTEAFF. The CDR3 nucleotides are TGTGCCAGCAGCTTGGACAGGGTGAACACTGAAGCTTTCTTT.